Sequencing of this TCR beta chain was carried out in a study of regulatory T cells in long-lasting Graves disease. Study findings and constraints: Fewer public clonotypes were shared by new patients (just under 1,000) than by persistent patients (around 2,900). Small numbers of samples may have cut accuracy.

The germline CDR1 and CDR2 sequences are SGDLS and YYNGEE. The CDR3 is 13 residues long. The V gene end was trimmed by 4 bases and the J gene end by 8 bases; junction bases not matched to a gene: 5. Time point noted: newly diagnosed GD, antithyroid drugs for less than 3 months. Scientists built the TCR library using RNA that was extracted from PBMCs. Criteria from the American Thyroid Association guidelines were applied to diagnose Graves' disease. This clonotype was seen at least ten times. The antigen remains unidentified. Relying on iRepertoire HTBI primers and Arm-PCR of CDR3 regions, the team built TCR beta libraries. Original data processing: Identification of gene segments yielded approximately 62 TRBV and about 14 TRBJ across samples. TCRdb fed the multiplex PCR reads into MiXCR, producing one record per CDR3 protein. The V and J calls and clone size are TCRdb's, not the authors'. The repertoire consists of hundreds of thousands of distinct CDR3 sequences, with more than 15% occurring once and the leading ten covering more than 30%.

This chain joins TRBV9 and TRBJ2-1; the match to TRBD2 covers 8 bases. The sample consisted of peripheral blood mononuclear cells (PBMCs), taken at new diagnosis, from a patient treated with antithyroid drugs. The TCR sequence derives from a female donor with Graves disease. Here the CDR3 DNA reads TGTGCCAGCAGCCCAAGCGGGAGCGATGAGCAGTTCTTC. Translating it yields CASSPSGSDEQFF.